Below are 5 T cell receptor beta chains sequenced from a single sample in a study of T-cell reconstitution after alpha-beta-depleted transplantation in children. The authors prepared the TCRbeta library with unique molecular identifiers. TCRdb itself ran the PCR reads through MiXCR, one entry per CDR3 protein. The data hold 350,000 to 450,000 distinct CDR3 sequences, with roughly 21% observed a single time. The sample in question was PBMCs from the stem cell graft donor, obtained from the stem cell graft. These TCRs come from a human donor who donated a stem cell graft to a child with acute myeloid leukemia.

V is TRBV28 and J is TRBJ2-3; D is unresolved. CDR1 and CDR2 from the germline V gene are MDHEN and SYDVKM. The CDR3 totals 12 residues. The V end lost 8 bases, the J end lost 5 bases, and 11 bases lay between the germline ends. The CDR3 sequence: CASRMTGDTQYF. The CDR3 DNA is TGTGCCAGCCGAATGACCGGAGATACGCAGTATTTT.

The chain is built from TRBV28 and TRBJ2-1, with TRBD2 matching 7 bases. This CDR3 contains 14 residues. Per germline, CDR1 MDHEN and CDR2 SYDVKM. V lost 8 bases, J lost 1 base, and 5 bases stayed unmatched. CDR3 DNA: TGTGCCAGCTCACCGGGACTATCCTACAATGAGCAGTTCTTC. It is translated as CASSPGLSYNEQFF. The full variable domain, in which reference TRBV28 and TRBJ2-1 provide the parts outside the CDR3, is DVKVTQSSRYLVKRTGEKVFLECVQDMDHENMFWYRQDPGLGLRLIYFSYDVKMKEKGDIPEGYSVSREKKERFSLILESASTNQTSMYLCASSPGLSYNEQFFGPGTRLTVL.

Only a few counts were recorded for this clonotype. The chain couples TRBV12-3 or TRBV12-4 to TRBJ1-1; TRBD1 matches 8 bases. J lost 0 bases, V lost 6 bases, and 3 bases had no gene match. The CDR3 is made up of 14 amino acids. CDR3 in amino acids: CASSWTGMNTEAFF. For the CDR3, the DNA is TGTGCCAGCAGCTGGACAGGGATGAACACTGAAGCTTTCTTT.

This clonotype was observed at least ten times. V gene TRBV6-1 combines with J gene TRBJ2-2; 8 bases agree with TRBD1. The CDR3 spans 15 residues. Germline CDR1 and CDR2: MNHNS and SASEGT. V shed 5 bases, J shed 4 bases, and the junction held 6 bases outside the gene matches. The CDR3 protein is CASSRDDRGTGELFF. Written as DNA, the CDR3 is TGTGCCAGCAGTCGTGACGACAGGGGCACCGGGGAGCTGTTTTTT.

This clonotype was picked up a small number of times. V and J are TRBV27 and TRBJ2-2; D is uncertain. The CDR3 consists of 13 residues. V shed 5 bases and J shed 9 bases, with 13 bases lying between them. Germline assignment: CDR1 MNHEY and CDR2 SMNVEV (reference sequence). The CDR3 protein is CASSSAVARELFF. CDR3 coding DNA: TGTGCCAGCAGTAGTGCAGTGGCGCGGGAGCTGTTTTTT.